This T cell receptor beta chain was obtained from a study of blood T cell repertoires in COVID-19 (dated by TCRdb to the early 2020s). With regard to the full study: Collaborator samples came from the United States, Italy and Spain and covered acute and convalescent phases of COVID-19. The prospective study material was composed of cDNA or gDNA derived from T cells, B-cell-depleted T cells, or PBMCs. The dataset comprised deeply sampled blood TCRbeta repertoires from subjects exposed to, actively infected with, or recovered from COVID-19. The repertoires were released in a freely available public database meant as a resource for research on the immune response to SARS-CoV-2. The samples were drawn from the first 160 participants of the ongoing ImmuneRACE study and from over a thousand subjects provided by 6 global collaborators. A de-identified subject ID, COVID-19 status, age in years and sex were almost always included in the sample metadata. Where HLA class I and class II types were available, the types were taken from metadata supplied by the sample provider, not from assay-based typing. Here is what the overall study found, with its caveats: The quantity of clinical and demographic metadata differed by source and by participant and was supplied without curation.

Counted from cysteine to phenylalanine, this CDR3 has 15 amino acids. The only DNA kept is the CDR3, 45 bases in frame from the first base. The germline V gene (reference sequence) sets CDR1 to LNHDA and CDR2 to SQIVND. V drops 6 bases and J drops 3 bases, leaving 15 bases in between. The immunoSEQ Assay, a bias-controlled multiplex PCR, was used to amplify TCRbeta CDR3 regions from genomic DNA. Concerning the study's data processing: The number of nucleated cells in each sample was estimated from the amplification of reference gene primers within the assay. To quantify the absolute abundance of each unique TCRbeta CDR3 rearrangement, sequence reads were collapsed and filtered. For each sample, productive Simpson clonality was calculated by taking the square root of Simpson's diversity index across productive rearrangements. TCRdb retrieved this table from immuneACCESS and kept in-frame rearrangements only. Not all clones are present; in checked studies, unresolved V genes account for under half, and no reason is known for the remainder. V, J and clone size derive from that table, while D and trimming were established from the DNA sequence. The sample records about 27,000 clones, roughly four fifths of which are singletons. The ten largest make up about two fifths of the sample.

With respect to this clone: This receptor's antigen is unknown. Per-base qualities were not stored, and no clone one base away is much larger.

Collaborating institutions collected whole blood in K2EDTA tubes following their own protocols. For TCRbeta analysis, collaborator samples were shipped as frozen whole blood, as isolated PBMCs, or as DNA extracted from either sample type. The receptor chain draws on TRBV19 and TRBJ1-5; no D segment can be confidently identified. The sample consisted of peripheral blood. This TCR was recovered from an elderly woman with acute or convalescent COVID-19. This receptor carries the CDR3 CASRARGMFNQPQHF. The DNA reads TGTGCCAGTAGAGCCCGGGGAATGTTCAATCAGCCCCAGCATTTT.